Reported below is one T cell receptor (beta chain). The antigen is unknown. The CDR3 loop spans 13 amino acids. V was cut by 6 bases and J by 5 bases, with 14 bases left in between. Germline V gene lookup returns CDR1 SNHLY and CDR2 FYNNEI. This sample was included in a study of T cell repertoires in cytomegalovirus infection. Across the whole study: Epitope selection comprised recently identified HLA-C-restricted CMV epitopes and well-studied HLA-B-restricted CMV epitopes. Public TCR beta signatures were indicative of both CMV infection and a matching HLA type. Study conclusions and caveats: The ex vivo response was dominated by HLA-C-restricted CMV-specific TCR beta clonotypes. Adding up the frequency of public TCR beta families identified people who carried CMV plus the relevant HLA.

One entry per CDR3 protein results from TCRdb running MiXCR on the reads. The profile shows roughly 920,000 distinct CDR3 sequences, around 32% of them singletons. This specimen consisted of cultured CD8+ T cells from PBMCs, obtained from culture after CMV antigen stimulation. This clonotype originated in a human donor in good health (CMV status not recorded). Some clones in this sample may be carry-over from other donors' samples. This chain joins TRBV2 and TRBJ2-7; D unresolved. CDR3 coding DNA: TGTGCCAGCAGGCTCTGGCAGGTCCACGAGCAGTACTTC. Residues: CASRLWQVHEQYF. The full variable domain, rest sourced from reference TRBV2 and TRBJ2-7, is EPEVTQTPSHQVTQMGQEVILRCVPISNHLYFYWYRQILGQKVEFLVSFYNNEISEKSEIFDDQFSVERPDGSNFTLKIRSTKLEDSAMYFCASRLWQVHEQYFGPGTRLTVT.